Below, one TCR beta chain is given with its context. Together with a sample-barcoded 5' primer, a J-beta primer mix was included in a second PCR lasting about 6 to 11 cycles. Using its own MiXCR run on the 5' RACE reads, TCRdb lists one record per CDR3 protein. Altogether 1.5 million to 2 million distinct CDR3 sequences are present, 28% being singletons, with the ten largest covering 7.7%. This sample is drawn from a study of blood T cells in healthy people across ages. Study background: Template switching recovered approximately one barcoded beta molecule for every two T cells.

The V gene's germline CDR1 is SGHRS and CDR2 YFSETQ. This CDR3 spans 15 amino acids. V was clipped by 2 bases and J by 6 bases; unmatched bases: 4. This TCR was recovered from a woman younger than 45 in good health. The specimen sequenced was blood. The V gene is TRBV5-1, the J gene TRBJ2-7; 14 bases line up with TRBD2. For the CDR3, the DNA is TGCGCCAGCAGCTTAGGACTAGCGGGGGGCTTCGAGCAGTACTTC. Residues: CASSLGLAGGFEQYF. Combining the CDR3 with reference TRBV5-1 and TRBJ2-7 gives the whole variable domain KAGVTQTPRYLIKTRGQQVTLSCSPISGHRSVSWYQQTPGQGLQFLFEYFSETQRNKGNFPGRFSGRQFSNSRSEMNVSTLELGDSALYLCASSLGLAGGFEQYFGPGTRLTVT.